This paragraph covers one T cell receptor beta chain sequence. Authors' analysis steps: Nucleated cell number was recorded as an estimate derived from reference gene primer amplification. Profiled with immunoSEQ multiplex PCR; TCRdb holds only in-frame clones, not every one. That table furnishes V, J and clone size, whereas the DNA furnished D and trimming. The table includes 250,000 to 350,000 clones, about 90% detected once. This sample was taken from a study of blood T cell repertoires in COVID-19. On the study more broadly: Samples representing acute and convalescent COVID-19 were sourced from the United States, Italy and Spain.

This receptor was taken from a woman between 45 and 60 years old who had recovered from COVID-19. Sequencing input: peripheral blood.

The CDR3 protein is CASTYLAGVHTQYF. Written as DNA, the CDR3 is TGTGCCAGCACCTATCTAGCGGGAGTCCATACGCAGTATTTT. V and J are TRBV28 and TRBJ2-3; TRBD2 matches 10 bases. There are 14 residues in the CDR3. V shed 7 bases, J shed 7 bases, and the junction held 8 bases outside the gene matches. Germline values: CDR1 MDHEN, CDR2 SYDVKM.